The T cell receptor (beta chain) under discussion was sequenced for a study of blood T cell repertoires in COVID-19. Study at large: Spain, Italy and the United States supplied samples that represented acute and convalescent COVID-19. Sample material is recorded as cDNA or gDNA derived from T cells, B-cell-depleted T cells, or PBMCs.

Per germline, CDR1 SGHTA and CDR2 FQGNSA. This CDR3 is 14 amino acids long. Trimming took 5 bases from V and 7 from J, leaving 12 bases between them. This clone was observed once. Per the original data handling: Estimates of nucleated cell counts were drawn from the amplification of reference gene primers. Data came from immunoSEQ multiplex PCR; TCRdb stores just in-frame clones and leaves some out. V and J calls and clone size are copied from that table; D and trimming were computed from the DNA. This sample has roughly 160,000 clones, with over 90% found just once. The clonotype originates from a middle-aged man with acute or convalescent COVID-19. The sequencing sample was made of peripheral blood. The V and J genes are TRBV7-2 and TRBJ1-6; no clear D gene. The CDR3 loop reads CASSRTWLNSPLHF. CDR3 in DNA: TGTGCCAGCAGCCGCACATGGTTGAATTCACCCCTCCACTTT.